This T cell receptor beta chain comes out of a study of regulatory T cells in long-lasting Graves disease. Construction of the TCR beta libraries employed iRepertoire HTBI primers in conjunction with Arm-PCR of CDR3 regions. TCRdb called the multiplex PCR reads again in MiXCR, with one record for every CDR3 protein. The sample includes 200,000 to 250,000 distinct CDR3 sequences, less than 20% seen only once; the top ten take about 12%. This clonotype was seen repeatedly, ten times or more. Given a far larger clone just one base away, this is likely a sequencing read error. Time point specified: newly diagnosed GD, antithyroid drugs for less than 3 months. Isolated PBMC RNA provided the starting material for the TCR library. These data also formed part of another study, on T cells in Graves' hyperthyroidism and ophthalmopathy. That investigation notes: Diagnosis relied on clinical symptoms, serum thyroxine and TRAb, thyroid ultrasound and orbital computed tomography. Most clonotypes expanded in the thyroid (above 0.001) were also present in blood. Model predictions of ophthalmopathy came a median around 6.5 months before onset.

This TCR came from a woman aged 25 to 45 with Graves disease. The source material was peripheral blood mononuclear cells (PBMCs), sampled at new diagnosis, from a patient treated with antithyroid drugs.

The CDR3, as DNA: TGTGCCAGCAGCTTCCTGGCGGACTGGGGTGAGCAGTACTTC. Residues: CASSFLADWGEQYF. The chain joins TRBV7-9 to TRBJ2-7; D perhaps matches TRBD2 (5 bases). Germline CDR1 SEHNR, CDR2 FQNEAQ (reference sequence). V was shortened by 3 bases and J by 7 bases, with 16 bases between the two germline ends. This CDR3 is 14 amino acids long.